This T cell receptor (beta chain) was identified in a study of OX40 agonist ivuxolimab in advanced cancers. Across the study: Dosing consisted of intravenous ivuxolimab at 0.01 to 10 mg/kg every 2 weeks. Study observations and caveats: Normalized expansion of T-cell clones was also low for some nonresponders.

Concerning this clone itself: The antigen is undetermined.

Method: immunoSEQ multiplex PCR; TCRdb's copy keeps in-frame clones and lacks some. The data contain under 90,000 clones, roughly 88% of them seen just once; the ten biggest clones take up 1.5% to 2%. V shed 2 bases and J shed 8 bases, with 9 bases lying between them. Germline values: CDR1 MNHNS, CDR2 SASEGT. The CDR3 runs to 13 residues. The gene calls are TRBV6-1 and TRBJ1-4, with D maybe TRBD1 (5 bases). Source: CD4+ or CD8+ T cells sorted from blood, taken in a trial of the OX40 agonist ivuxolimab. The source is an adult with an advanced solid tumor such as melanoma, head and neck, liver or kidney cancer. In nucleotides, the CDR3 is TGTGCCAGCAGTGAACAGGGAGGGGAAAAACTGTTTTTT. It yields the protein CASSEQGGEKLFF.